The 9 T cell receptor beta chains below were found in one sample sequenced in a study of T cell repertoires in cytomegalovirus infection. MiXCR, run by TCRdb on the reads, gives a single entry per CDR3 protein. Among 150,000 to 200,000 distinct CDR3 sequences listed, approximately 15% were seen once. Sequenced material: PBMCs. These receptors came from a human donor in good health (CMV status not recorded). Some clones in this sample may be carry-over from other donors' samples.

This clonotype was picked up a small number of times. The chain has TRBV20-1 and TRBJ2-7, with TRBD1 identical over 7 bases. Germline V gene lookup returns CDR1 DFQATT and CDR2 SNEGSKA (reference sequence). CDR3 length: 13 residues. Germline trimming cut 6 bases from V and 3 bases from J; bases unmatched to any gene: 8. The CDR3 protein is CSATGTALYEQYF. CDR3 nucleotides: TGCAGTGCGACCGGGACAGCTCTCTACGAGCAGTACTTC.

This clonotype was picked up many times. The chain links TRBV7-2 to TRBJ2-7; the match to TRBD1 covers 7 bases. From germline, CDR1 is SGHTA and CDR2 FQGNSA. V lost 5 bases, J lost 2 bases, and 3 bases stayed unmatched. There are 13 residues in the CDR3. The CDR3 nucleotides are TGTGCCAGCAGCGTGGACAGGCCCTACGAGCAGTACTTC. Protein: CASSVDRPYEQYF.

A few counts support this clonotype. The rearrangement joins TRBV6-1 to TRBJ1-5, with 11 bases identical to TRBD1. The CDR3 length is 15 residues. Germline CDR1 reads MNHNS; CDR2 reads SASEGT. V dropped 5 bases and J dropped 1; count of bases not matched to a gene: 1. The CDR3 DNA reads as TGTGCCAGCAGTTGGGACAGGGGGAGCAATCAGCCCCAGCATTTT. Its protein is CASSWDRGSNQPQHF.

This clonotype was seen a handful of times. The chain carries TRBV29-1 and TRBJ1-1, with D perhaps TRBD1 (6 bases). V was clipped by 7 bases and J by 1 base, with 13 bases between them. The CDR3 loop spans 13 amino acids. Per germline, CDR1 SQVTM and CDR2 ANQGSEA. The CDR3 region has the DNA TGCAGCGAATTGGGGGCGGAGAACACTGAAGCTTTCTTT. Protein sequence: CSELGAENTEAFF.

There are a few counts of this clonotype. The V call is TRBV5-6, the J call TRBJ1-2; TRBD1 matches 7 bases. Germline V gene data show CDR1 as SGHDT and CDR2 as YYEEEE. The CDR3 loop spans 16 amino acids. Trimming removed 3 bases from V and 0 bases from J; junction bases left unmatched: 8. Here the CDR3 DNA reads TGTGCCAGCAGCTCTACAGGGGATCCACCTAACTATGGCTACACCTTC. Its protein is CASSSTGDPPNYGYTF.

This clonotype showed up just once. V usage is TRBV12-3 or TRBV12-4 and J usage is TRBJ2-1; TRBD2 might be the D (6 bases). This CDR3 has 14 residues. V lost 8 bases to trimming and J lost 8 bases, with 19 bases between them. CDR3 bases: TGTGCCAGCGGTCGGGAGCCGTGGGTTGATGAGCAGTTCTTC. It translates to CASGREPWVDEQFF.

At least ten counts were recorded for this clonotype. The chain uses TRBV6-2 or TRBV6-3 and TRBJ2-7, with 9 bases aligning to TRBD2. Losses at the gene ends were 5 bases for V and 0 bases for J; bases not matched to a gene: 5. Germline CDR1 reads MNHEY; CDR2 reads SVGEGT. There are 15 residues in the CDR3. As DNA, the CDR3 is TGTGCCAGCAGTCCCCCGACTAGCGGCTCCTACGAGCAGTACTTC. Its translation: CASSPPTSGSYEQYF.

The V and J genes are TRBV6-4 and TRBJ2-1; TRBD1 agrees at 7 bases. V trimming: 0 bases; J trimming: 9 bases; junction bases outside the gene matches: 5. This CDR3 has 14 residues. Germline V gene lookup returns CDR1 MRHNA and CDR2 SNTAGT. The CDR3 region has the DNA TGTGCCAGCAGTGACTCGAGTAGGGGGCTTGAGCAGTTCTTC. Translation: CASSDSSRGLEQFF.

The gene calls are TRBV25-1 and TRBJ2-3; D remains unclear. Per germline, CDR1 MGHDK and CDR2 SYGVNS. V shed 4 bases and J shed 3 bases, with 11 bases lying between them. This CDR3 is 14 amino acids long. CDR3 nucleotides: TGTGCCAGCAGTGGCCCACAGAGAACAGATACGCAGTATTTT. Translating it yields CASSGPQRTDTQYF.